The T cell receptor (beta chain) described here comes from a study of brain metastases from non-small cell lung cancer (dated by TCRdb to between 2018 and 2020). For the study in its entirety: In non-small-cell lung cancer patients, the researchers characterized the immune microenvironment of brain metastases and primary tumors that had been resected as matched pairs.

In its sample, this clone was seen once. The clone's antigen remains unknown. One base away there is no much larger clone; base qualities are not given. General conclusions and limits of the study: Paired brain metastases and primary tumors largely shared TCR repertoires, although T-cell densities in the metastases were sparse. Compared with the matched primary tumors, less than 65% of brain metastases appeared to show expanded T-cell clones. T-cell infiltration was lower in brain metastases than in primary tumors (P < 0.001).

The cohort was made up of a few dozen patients with surgically resected non-small-cell lung cancer, each of whom had both a primary tumor specimen and a brain metastasis specimen. The tumor specimens used were formalin-fixed, paraffin-embedded tissues taken from archives. The receptor library was made with the immunoSEQ multiplex PCR assay. T-cell receptor beta chain repertoire sequencing was carried out together with a 770-gene immune expression panel. Held by TCRdb, this immuneACCESS table contains in-frame sequences only and omits some clones. Under half of the omission traces to an unresolved V gene where checked; the cause of the rest is unknown. For this sample the table gives about 4,800 clones, of which approximately 80% were detected only once. The leading ten clones occupy about 6.9% of the sample. Reading the germline V gene (reference sequence) gives CDR1 SEHNR and CDR2 FQNEAQ. V is shortened by 5 bases, J by 3 bases, and the region joining them spans 10 bases. CDR3 length: 13 amino acids, cysteine to phenylalanine. The sequence is cut down to CDR3 DNA, 39 bases in frame from base 1.

The chain couples TRBV7-9 to TRBJ1-2; there is no confident call for the D gene. Sequenced sample: primary lung tumor tissue. This sample's cell subset or site label indicates: primary lung tumor paired with brain metastasis. The origin of this receptor is a donor aged 40 or older with non-small cell lung cancer. The CDR3 sequence is CASSHKRDYGYTF. The nucleotide sequence reads TGTGCCAGCAGCCACAAGAGGGACTATGGCTACACCTTC. Supplemented by the reference TRBV7-9 and TRBJ1-2 proteins around the CDR3, the complete variable domain is DTGVSQNPRHKITKRGQNVTFRCDPISEHNRLYWYRQTLGQGPEFLTYFQNEAQLEKSRLLSDRFSAERPKGSFSTLEIQRTEQGDSAMYLCASSHKRDYGYTFGSGTRLTVV.